A single sample gave rise to the 3 T cell receptor beta chains below, sequenced in a study of blood T cell repertoires in COVID-19. This table comes from immunoSEQ multiplex PCR, and its TCRdb copy is limited to in-frame clones, with some not included. The table has 25,000 or so clones, 94% seen once. Sequencing was done on a sample of peripheral blood. The receptor source for this set is a woman aged 45 to 65 with active COVID-19.

The chain employs TRBV6-5 and TRBJ2-5; 10 nucleotides match TRBD1. Germline CDR1 is MNHEY and CDR2 is SVGAGI. After removal of 6 bases from V and 4 bases from J, the junction contained 5 bases not matched to a gene. The CDR3 runs to 14 residues. The CDR3 protein is CASRLGQGRETQYF. CDR3 bases: TGTGCCAGCAGGCTGGGACAGGGGAGAGAGACCCAGTACTTC.

For the CDR3, the DNA is TGTGCCAGCAGTTTAACGAGGCGGGAGGGGGGTAAGAACACTGAAGCTTTCTTT. Its translation is CASSLTRREGGKNTEAFF. This chain joins TRBV27 and TRBJ1-1; D may be TRBD1 (6 bases). The CDR3 extends over 18 amino acids. The germline V gene encodes CDR1 MNHEY and CDR2 SMNVEV (reference sequence). V was pared by 2 bases and J by 1 base, with 20 bases between.

This chain's CDR3 is CASSTGTTNQPQHF. The CDR3 DNA reads TGTGCCAGCAGTACCGGGACTACTAATCAGCCCCAGCATTTT. The genes are TRBV28 and TRBJ1-5; D possibly corresponds to TRBD1 (5 bases). The CDR3 length is 14 residues. CDR1 and CDR2 (germline): MDHEN, SYDVKM. Trimming took off 5 bases at V and 4 bases at J, with 12 bases between the two ends.